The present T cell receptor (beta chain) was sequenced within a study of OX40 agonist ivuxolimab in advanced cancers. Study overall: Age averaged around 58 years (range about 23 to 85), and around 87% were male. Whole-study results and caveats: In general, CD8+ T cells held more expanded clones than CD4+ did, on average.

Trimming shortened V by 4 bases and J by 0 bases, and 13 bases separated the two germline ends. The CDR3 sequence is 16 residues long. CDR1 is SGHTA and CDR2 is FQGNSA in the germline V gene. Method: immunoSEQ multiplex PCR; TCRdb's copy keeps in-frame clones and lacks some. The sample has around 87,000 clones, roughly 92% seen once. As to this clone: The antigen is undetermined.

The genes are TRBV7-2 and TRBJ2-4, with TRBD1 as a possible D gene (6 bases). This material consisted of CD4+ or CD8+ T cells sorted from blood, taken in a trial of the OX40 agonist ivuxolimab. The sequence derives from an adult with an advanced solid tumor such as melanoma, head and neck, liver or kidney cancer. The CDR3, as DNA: TGTGCCAGCAGCTCCACACAGGGATTAGCCAAAAACATTCAGTACTTC. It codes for CASSSTQGLAKNIQYF.